What follows describes a single T cell receptor (beta chain). Clones were read by immunoSEQ multiplex PCR, and TCRdb kept only the in-frame ones, dropping some. The table records 11,000 or so clones, roughly three quarters of them present only once. This sample stems from a study of cytotoxic CD8 clonotypes in ibrutinib-treated CLL. The source is a human donor with chronic lymphocytic leukemia. The sample in question was PBMCs, obtained at disease progression, from a patient treated with ibrutinib.

The CDR3 loop is CASSIGLQGPNYGYTF. The CDR3 DNA is TGTGCCAGCAGCATAGGCCTTCAGGGCCCTAACTATGGCTACACCTTC. The rearrangement links TRBV7-9 to TRBJ1-2; a possible D gene is TRBD1 (5 bases). This CDR3 comprises 16 residues. Deletions cut 5 bases from V and 0 bases from J, with 16 bases between. The germline V gene has CDR1 SEHNR and CDR2 FQNEAQ (reference sequence).